The 30 T cell receptor beta chains given below trace back to one sample, sequenced in a study of T cells in Graves' hyperthyroidism and ophthalmopathy. Amplified TCR beta CDR3 regions derived from RNA transcripts. A set of HTBI primers served as the primers for a first-round RT-PCR of the TCR CDR3. TCRdb ran MiXCR on the multiplex PCR reads and lists one entry per CDR3 protein. The table includes approximately 870,000 distinct CDR3 sequences, 35% to 45% detected once. What was sequenced was blood. The receptors here all came from a man younger than 30 with Graves' hyperthyroidism.

The chain employs TRBV5-1 and TRBJ2-2, with D hard to call. Between the trimmed V and J ends, which lost 4 bases and 0 bases, there was a span of 10 bases. This CDR3 spans 15 amino acids. CDR1 SGHRS and CDR2 YFSETQ come from the germline V gene. The CDR3: CASSILQTNTGELFF. DNA of the CDR3: TGCGCCAGCAGCATTTTACAAACGAACACCGGGGAGCTGTTTTTT.

V usage is TRBV7-2 and J usage is TRBJ2-7; a possible D gene is TRBD1 (7 bases). V was clipped by 2 bases and J by 4 bases, with 18 bases between them. The germline CDR1 and CDR2 sequences are SGHTA and FQGNSA. This CDR3 is 16 amino acids long. CDR3 in amino acids: CASSLPSAGGGYEQYF. The CDR3 nucleotides are TGTGCCAGCAGCTTACCTTCTGCAGGGGGAGGATACGAGCAGTACTTC.

The table lists this clonotype with a few counts. The rearrangement links TRBV9 to TRBJ1-1; TRBD1 matches 8 bases. Trimming removed 3 bases from V and 3 bases from J; junction bases left unmatched: 7. The CDR3 has 15 amino acids. CDR1 is SGDLS, CDR2 YYNGEE, per germline. The CDR3 here is CASSALIQGDTEAFF. DNA of the CDR3: TGTGCCAGCAGCGCACTAATACAGGGGGACACTGAAGCTTTCTTT. The entire variable domain, with the rest obtained from reference TRBV9 and TRBJ1-1, is as follows: DSGVTQTPKHLITATGQRVTLRCSPRSGDLSVYWYQQSLDQGLQFLIQYYNGEERAKGNILERFSAQQFPDLHSELNLSSLELGDSALYFCASSALIQGDTEAFFGQGTRLTVV.

V gene TRBV10-3 combines with J gene TRBJ2-7; D is unresolved. CDR3 size: 13 residues. Germline V gene data show CDR1 as ENHRY and CDR2 as SYGVKD. V shed 3 bases and J shed 1 base, with 7 bases lying between them. CDR3 in amino acids: CAISEVRSYEQYF. As DNA, the CDR3 is TGTGCCATCAGTGAAGTCCGATCCTACGAGCAGTACTTC.

This clonotype was recorded at least ten times. V is TRBV4-1 and J is TRBJ2-2, with a possible D match to TRBD2 (5 bases). The CDR3 sequence is 13 residues long. CDR1 MGHRA and CDR2 YSYEKL come from the germline V gene. V lost 1 base and J 13 bases, leaving 13 bases between the germline ends. The CDR3 loop is CASSQGGGRWLFF. The CDR3 DNA sequence: TGCGCCAGCAGCCAAGGAGGAGGACGGTGGCTGTTTTTT.

There are many counts of this clonotype. The chain uses TRBV7-6 and TRBJ1-4; D gene ambiguous. The V end lost 6 bases, the J end lost 6 bases, and 14 bases lay between the germline ends. Germline V gives CDR1 SGHVS, CDR2 FNYEAQ. CDR3 length: 14 amino acids. CDR3 nucleotide sequence: TGTGCCAGCAGTTCACCGGGGAGGGATGAAAAACTGTTTTTT. It is translated as CASSSPGRDEKLFF.

This clonotype was found once. The V call is TRBV29-1, the J call TRBJ1-1, with D perhaps matching TRBD1 (5 bases). Per germline, CDR1 SQVTM and CDR2 ANQGSEA. The ends were cut back, 8 bases at V and 1 base at J, with 8 bases in the middle. The CDR3 runs to 11 residues. CDR3 bases: TGCAGCCAAGGGGCGAACACTGAAGCTTTCTTT. Translating it yields CSQGANTEAFF.

This clonotype has more than one count but fewer than ten. The chain carries TRBV7-9 and TRBJ2-2, with 9 bases fitting TRBD1. The germline gives CDR1 SEHNR, CDR2 FQNEAQ (reference sequence). The CDR3 loop spans 15 amino acids. The junction had 1 base not matched to a gene; V was cut back by 1 base and J by 4 bases. CDR3 residues: CASSLGTGATGELFF. CDR3 DNA: TGTGCCAGCAGCTTAGGGACAGGGGCCACCGGGGAGCTGTTTTTT.

V and J are TRBV24-1 and TRBJ1-2, with 8 positions matching TRBD1. CDR1 KGHDR and CDR2 SFDVKD come from the germline V gene. V gave up 3 bases and J gave up 8 bases; unmatched junction bases: 4. CDR3 length equals 13 residues. As DNA, the CDR3 is TGTGCCACCAGTGATGGACAGGGCGAAGGCTACACCTTC. It encodes CATSDGQGEGYTF.

Ten or more counts support this clonotype. The chain employs TRBV12-3 or TRBV12-4 and TRBJ1-1; D is ambiguous. This CDR3 is built from 13 residues. The V end was cut by 5 bases, the J end by 4 bases, with 11 bases between. The CDR3 protein is CASSQQYGTEAFF. The CDR3, as DNA: TGTGCCAGCAGTCAACAGTACGGCACTGAAGCTTTCTTT.

This clonotype was seen only a few times. V gene TRBV13 combines with J gene TRBJ2-5, with 12 bases fitting TRBD1. CDR3 length: 15 residues. J was trimmed by 6 bases and V by 6 bases; bases with no gene match: 8. In germline, CDR1 is PRHDT, CDR2 FYEKMQ (reference sequence). The DNA of the CDR3 is TGTGCCAGCAGTTCGACCGGGACAGGGGGCAAGACCCAGTACTTC. It specifies CASSSTGTGGKTQYF.

This clonotype showed up just a few times. The CDR3 DNA reads as TGTGCCAGCAGCTTAAATCAGGTCGGAACAGCTTTCTTT. It encodes CASSLNQVGTAFF. The chain has TRBV7-2 and TRBJ1-1, with unresolved D. The CDR3 length is 13 residues. V was trimmed by 2 bases and J by 10 bases, leaving 14 bases between them. CDR1 is SGHTA and CDR2 is FQGNSA in the germline V gene.

The chain employs TRBV9 and TRBJ2-7, with D unresolved. CDR3 size: 16 residues. The V and J ends lost 4 bases and 0 bases respectively, with 17 bases between them. Germline assignment: CDR1 SGDLS and CDR2 YYNGEE. The CDR3 coding sequence is TGTGCCAGCAGCTTTGATACGTACAGCAGCTCCTACGAGCAGTACTTC. Its protein product is CASSFDTYSSSYEQYF.

J is TRBJ2-5 and V is TRBV7-6, with TRBD1 matching over 9 bases. The germline gives CDR1 SGHVS, CDR2 FNYEAQ. CDR3 size: 14 residues. J gave up 5 bases and V 7 bases, and 8 bases lay outside the gene matches. The chain's CDR3 is CASNSGTGRETQYF. DNA of the CDR3: TGTGCCAGCAACTCCGGGACAGGGAGGGAGACCCAGTACTTC.

In this sample, this clonotype turned up many times. One junction end disagrees with the germline gene, perhaps due to a read error. The chain is built from TRBV2 and TRBJ1-1; D ambiguous. Germline V gene data show CDR1 as SNHLY and CDR2 as FYNNEI. This CDR3 is 12 amino acids long. The CDR3 reads CASSEEGTEAFF. In nucleotides, the CDR3 is TGTGCCAGCAGCGAAGAAGGCACTGAAGCTTTCTTT.

This clonotype was seen at least ten times. CDR3 DNA sequence: TGCGCCAGCAGCTTGGGTGTGGGGGGCCACGAGCAGTACTTC. Translating it yields CASSLGVGGHEQYF. This chain links TRBV5-1 with TRBJ2-7; either TRBD1 or TRBD2 may supply D (6 bases each). V lost 0 bases and J 5 bases, leaving 12 bases between the germline ends. The CDR3 has 14 residues. Germline-derived CDR1 and CDR2 are SGHRS and YFSETQ.

This clonotype occurred many times. This chain joins TRBV15 and TRBJ2-7; D gene ambiguous. V lost 0 bases and J lost 6, with 9 bases in between. Germline-derived CDR1 and CDR2 are LNHNV and YYDKDF (reference sequence). This CDR3 region has 13 residues. The CDR3: CATSRDQVGEQYF. In nucleotides, the CDR3 is TGTGCCACCAGCAGAGATCAGGTGGGCGAGCAGTACTTC.

The chain uses TRBV12-3 or TRBV12-4 and TRBJ1-3; D not certain. Trimming pared 10 bases from V and 3 bases from J, leaving 4 bases between. The length of the CDR3 is 10 residues. The CDR3 DNA is TGTGCCACCGGTGGAAACACCATATATTTT. This sequence encodes CATGGNTIYF.

This clonotype was observed a few times. The chain carries TRBV4-1 and TRBJ1-2; possible D gene TRBD1, 5 bases. The CDR3 covers 14 residues. Germline V gene sequence: CDR1 MGHRA, CDR2 YSYEKL. Trimming removed 1 base from V and 1 base from J, with 7 bases in between. CDR3 sequence: CASSQVRDNYGYTF. The CDR3 DNA is TGCGCCAGCAGCCAAGTCAGGGATAACTATGGCTACACCTTC.

The V gene is TRBV25-1, the J gene TRBJ1-2, with 10 bases identical to TRBD1. Per the germline V gene, CDR1 is MGHDK and CDR2 is SYGVNS. The CDR3 loop spans 14 amino acids. Trimming removed 4 bases from V and 6 bases from J; junction bases left unmatched: 5. The CDR3 DNA sequence: TGTGCCAGCAGTGGAGGACAGGGGGAGGATGGCTACACCTTC. It specifies CASSGGQGEDGYTF.

The rearrangement joins TRBV6-6 to TRBJ1-3, with D maybe TRBD1 (5 bases). The CDR3 consists of 15 residues. Germline loops: CDR1 MNHNY, CDR2 SVGAGI (reference sequence). V was pared by 6 bases and J by 3 bases, with 15 bases between. The CDR3 loop reads CASRGDVEVGNTIYF. The CDR3 bases are TGTGCCAGCAGGGGGGACGTCGAGGTTGGAAACACCATATATTTT.

This clonotype was recorded only once. This sequence joins TRBV29-1 and TRBJ2-7, with TRBD2 matching over 14 bases. This CDR3 contains 14 residues. CDR1 and CDR2 from the germline V gene are SQVTM and ANQGSEA. Unmatched junction bases numbered 5, after V lost 6 bases and J lost 4 bases. The CDR3, as DNA: TGCAGCGTAGTCCGACTAGCGGGAGGGTACGAGCAGTACTTC. Residues: CSVVRLAGGYEQYF.

The rearrangement links TRBV12-3 or TRBV12-4 to TRBJ1-2, with TRBD1 as a possible D gene (6 bases). The CDR3 is made up of 14 amino acids. Trimming removed 7 bases at V and 0 bases at J, with 12 bases between. CDR3 protein: CASTYGGSNYGYTF. The CDR3 bases are TGTGCCAGCACCTACGGGGGCTCTAACTATGGCTACACCTTC.

This chain links TRBV4-1 with TRBJ1-4, with D possibly TRBD1 on 6 matching bases. Trimming shortened V by 4 bases and J by 5 bases, and 20 bases separated the two germline ends. CDR1 and CDR2 (germline): MGHRA, YSYEKL. The length of the CDR3 is 17 residues. CDR3 loop: CASSPIGQRALNEKLFF. The CDR3 nucleotides read TGCGCCAGCAGCCCTATTGGACAGCGAGCCTTGAATGAAAAACTGTTTTTT.

This chain links TRBV5-5 with TRBJ1-1; D is unresolved. The CDR3 spans 16 residues. Germline CDR1 and CDR2: SGHKS and YYEKEE (reference sequence). V shed 0 bases and J shed 1 base, with 13 bases lying between them. CDR3 nucleotide sequence: TGTGCCAGCAGCTTGGCCGTTAGGCAGCGGAACACTGAAGCTTTCTTT. Its protein is CASSLAVRQRNTEAFF.

This clonotype turned up a few times. J is TRBJ1-1 and V is TRBV19; D is unresolved. The V gene's germline CDR1 is LNHDA and CDR2 SQIVND (reference sequence). This CDR3 comprises 14 residues. V lost 3 bases to trimming and J lost 1 base, with 9 bases between them. The CDR3 DNA is TGTGCCAGTAGTATTCAATTCCGGAACACTGAAGCTTTCTTT. This codes for CASSIQFRNTEAFF.

Note on this clonotype: At one end, the junction sequence differs from germline, possibly due to a read error. The chain has TRBV12-3 or TRBV12-4 and TRBJ2-6; the D gene is possibly TRBD1 (5 bases). The CDR3 is 14 residues long. As DNA, the CDR3 is TGTGCCAGCACCCTCGGCTCTGGGGCCAAAGTCCTGACTTTC. Translation: CASTLGSGAKVLTF.

In DNA, the CDR3 is TGCGCCAGCAGCCCCGGACAGACTGGAAACACCATATATTTT. Its translation: CASSPGQTGNTIYF. The chain has TRBV5-1 and TRBJ1-3, with a possible D match to TRBD1 (6 bases). The CDR3 is 14 residues long. The germline V gene encodes CDR1 SGHRS and CDR2 YFSETQ. V was cut by 4 bases and J by 2 bases, with 10 bases left in between.

This clonotype has at least ten counts. The CDR3 sequence is CASSGGSGNTIYF. The CDR3 DNA follows: TGTGCCAGCAGTGGCGGCTCTGGAAACACCATATATTTT. This chain uses TRBV2 with TRBJ1-3; D not resolved. CDR3 size: 13 residues. V was pared by 4 bases and J by 0 bases, with 4 bases between. Germline CDR1 is SNHLY and CDR2 is FYNNEI.

This clonotype has a count of ten or more. The genes are TRBV7-9 and TRBJ1-3; no clear D. This CDR3 has 13 amino acids. Germline V lookup: CDR1 SEHNR, CDR2 FQNEAQ (reference sequence). The V end lost 2 bases, the J end lost 0 bases, and 2 bases lay between the germline ends. CDR3 nucleotide sequence: TGTGCCAGCAGCTTAACCTCTGGAAACACCATATATTTT. It translates to CASSLTSGNTIYF.